This is a list of T cell receptor beta chains from one sample in a study of T-cell reconstitution after alpha-beta-depleted transplantation in children. TCRdb ran MiXCR on the PCR reads and lists one entry per CDR3 protein. Of 450,000 to 600,000 distinct CDR3 sequences in the sample, roughly 18% were seen once. Sequences were derived from PBMCs from the stem cell graft donor, sampled from the stem cell graft. The source is a human donor who donated a stem cell graft to a child with acute lymphoblastic leukemia. CDR3s include the opening cysteine and the closing phenylalanine or tryptophan. Each record gives: clone size, J gene, V gene, CDR3 protein. The size field is filled for only some rows; it gives once, few, many or a size class.

>NA|TRBJ2-7|TRBV10-3
CAISEKWAGRPYEQYF
>NA|TRBJ2-3|TRBV7-2
CACSLPTDTQYF
>NA|TRBJ2-2|TRBV15
CATSRHTSGGRNTGELFF
>few|TRBJ2-7|TRBV27
CASTPVAGAAYEQYF
>NA|TRBJ2-3|TRBV27
CASSPLAGGATDTQYF
>NA|TRBJ2-1|TRBV27
CASNPTGSYNEQFF
>few|TRBJ2-7|TRBV3-1
CASSQSEGDLVGTNPYYEQYF
>few|TRBJ2-5|TRBV7-9
CASSLVGREETQYF
>few|TRBJ1-3|TRBV12-3/TRBV12-4
CASRPAWGLSGEPGNTIYF
>many|TRBJ2-7|TRBV2
CASKGGYEQYF
>NA|TRBJ2-3|TRBV11-2
CASSLEGAGAPDTQYF
>NA|TRBJ2-5|TRBV10-1
CASGGLAKETQYF
>NA|TRBJ2-2|TRBV20-1
CSASRSSTGELFF
>few|TRBJ2-7|TRBV29-1
CSVEPRVGGEQYF
>NA|TRBJ2-7|TRBV7-9
CASSGLLEPPYEQYF
>many|TRBJ2-7|TRBV27
CASSPGTSHYEQYF
>NA|TRBJ1-4|TRBV7-8
CASIERPGGDEKLFF
>NA|TRBJ1-1|TRBV5-1
CASMYGALNTEAFF
>few|TRBJ2-6|TRBV27
CASSSVRGANVLTF
>NA|TRBJ2-5|TRBV6-6
CASSYPSQETQYF
>few|TRBJ2-7|TRBV10-3
CAISGTSGRSYEQYF
>few|TRBJ1-5|TRBV3-1
CASSQAGVQPQHF
>few|TRBJ2-7|TRBV5-1
CASSLVYSGLSYEQYF
>few|TRBJ2-1|TRBV27
CASSLGTYPGEQFF
>few|TRBJ1-1|TRBV7-8
CASSLVSTINTEAFF
>few|TRBJ1-1|TRBV10-3
CAISDRGGYTEAFF
>NA|TRBJ2-1|TRBV3-1
CASSQDRAGQYNEQFF
>NA|TRBJ2-1|TRBV5-1
CASSLTLIDEQFF
>NA|TRBJ1-1|TRBV7-9
CASSPRTGGLNTEAFF
>few|TRBJ2-7|TRBV3-1
CASSQTPTEISYEQYF
>NA|TRBJ1-1|TRBV20-1
CSARVGPEAFF
>NA|TRBJ1-2|TRBV24-1
CATSSSGGNGYTF
>NA|TRBJ2-1|TRBV3-1
CASSQGTGSKYNEQFF
>few|TRBJ1-2|TRBV18
CASSPGQGRASYTF
>NA|TRBJ2-3|TRBV27
CASRSPFILADTQYF
>NA|TRBJ1-1|TRBV5-6
CASSSRDRGRRNTEAFF
>NA|TRBJ1-5|TRBV5-6
CASSRQEINQPQHF
>NA|TRBJ1-1|TRBV9
CASSPGTEKAFF
>few|TRBJ2-1|TRBV7-2
CASSLVRLAVYNEQFF
>NA|TRBJ2-7|TRBV5-1
CASSLVSGGPAEQYF
>NA|TRBJ2-3|TRBV12-3/TRBV12-4
CASTSFLAGTDTQYF
>NA|TRBJ2-1|TRBV24-1
CATSDGGAIGLREQFF
>many|TRBJ2-1|TRBV7-2
CASSQGGHNEQFF
>few|TRBJ1-1|TRBV7-9
CASSTQGAKSEAFF
>NA|TRBJ2-1|TRBV10-3
CAIRETSAEQFF
>few|TRBJ2-7|TRBV5-1
CASRPERSVEQYF
>NA|TRBJ2-1|TRBV7-8
CASSLGVYSMTLNNEQFF
>few|TRBJ2-3|TRBV5-5
CASSRLDTQYF
>NA|TRBJ2-3|TRBV11-2
CASSLVPGPNTDTQYF
>NA|TRBJ2-1|TRBV20-1
CSARVRDRINRDKSGEQFF
>NA|TRBJ2-2|TRBV20-1
CSARVKPTTSNPGELFF
>NA|TRBJ2-7|TRBV20-1
CSARVRSSYEQYF
>few|TRBJ2-7|TRBV27
CASSLSPGMYEQYF
>NA|TRBJ2-5|TRBV5-1
CASSLGDTQETQYF
>NA|TRBJ2-2|TRBV2
CASKFGELFF